This T cell receptor (beta chain) was profiled in a study of CD8 T cells in Susac syndrome (dated 2019 in TCRdb). Context from the whole study: The study used repertoire sequencing to test whether antigen drove CD8+ T cell activation and differentiation in Susac syndrome. Clonality of the CD8+ T cell repertoire was compared between more than 10 healthy donors, approximately 14 Susac syndrome patients and under 19 multiple sclerosis patients.

Overall study results and their limits: The study acknowledged that relatively few individuals were included in the TCR sequencing and HLA analysis.

V loses 0 bases at its end and J loses 4 bases; junction bases beyond the gene matches: 7. The CDR3 spans 16 residues, from the cysteine through the phenylalanine. The DNA shown is the 48-base CDR3, in frame from base 1. The germline V gene provides CDR1 MRHNA and CDR2 SNTAGT. Peripheral blood CD8+ and CD4+ T cells from healthy donors, Susac syndrome patients and multiple sclerosis patients were profiled using high-throughput TCR beta sequencing. Multiple sclerosis controls were treatment-naive patients with stable or active relapsing-remitting disease fulfilling revised McDonald criteria. Bulk CD8+ and CD4+ T cells were purified magnetically by negative isolation, whereas CD8+ TEMRA cells were enriched by FACS. Blood was drawn into EDTA tubes, processed within 24 hours, and PBMCs were isolated by density gradient centrifugation. PBMCs intended for TCR sequencing were cryopreserved in liquid nitrogen and were subsequently thawed in a 37 degrees C water bath. A purity of at least 90% was achieved for sorted or isolated CD4+, CD8+ and CD8+ TEMRA cells.

Remarks on this clonotype: Its antigen is still unknown. No base quality information exists; no much larger clone differs at one position.

RNA was extracted using the RNeasy kit, and about 0.45 to 1 microgram was reverse transcribed with random hexamers. The immunoSEQ multiplex PCR assay, which covers 54 Vbeta and 13 Jbeta segments, was used to amplify TCR beta CDR3 regions. To correct PCR amplification bias, a synthetic template baseline was used for both primer optimization and computational correction. The authors' analysis ran thus. Only productive sequences were kept, with reads annotated to V, D and J genes according to IMGT and analyzed in immunoSEQ Analyzer. Clonality was calculated as one minus the Shannon entropy normalized by log2 of the number of productive unique sequences. For each patient and control, public and private clones were evaluated within the 100 most prevalent clones. Clones were defined as Susac-specific when absent from the healthy and MS cohorts, from about 970 published viral clones and from other ImmuneACCESS disease sequences. TCRdb took the public reads, trimmed them with fastp at Q25, ran MiXCR for clone calling and kept in-frame beta chains. Each CDR3 protein appears once, grouped with its most common genes and DNA. The V and J calls and clone size come from TCRdb's table, not from the authors' own analysis. For this sample there are around 140,000 distinct CDR3 sequences; around 86% appear just once. The biggest ten clones account for 0.45% to 0.6% of the sample.

The receptor's source is a human donor with multiple sclerosis. The chain uses TRBV6-4 and TRBJ2-3, and 7 junctional nucleotides match TRBD1. The specimen sequenced was CD8+ T cells from PBMCs. The CDR3 protein sequence reads: CASSDSAGGYSDTQYF. At the DNA level, the sequence is TGTGCCAGCAGTGACTCGGCAGGGGGTTATTCAGATACGCAGTATTTT.